What follows describes a single T cell receptor beta chain. There is no known antigen for this receptor. There are no base qualities to consult, and no much larger clone falls within one base. The data stem from a study of identical twins (dated by TCRdb to the mid-2010s). A note on the overall study: To test whether fetal clonotypes persist, the study used deep sequencing on TCR alpha and beta repertoires from monozygotic twins, unrelated adults of various ages, and cord blood. Replicate twin experiments were performed at different times using different library preparation protocols to rule out contamination.

Overall study outcomes, separate from this receptor: In monozygotic twins, recombination models systematically underestimated out-of-frame TCR alpha sharing, but the models matched the sharing seen between unrelated individuals. Compared with coincidental sharing between unrelated individuals, an excess of low generation-probability sequences was observed among out-of-frame TCR alpha sequences shared between twins. Fewer insertions were carried by abundant cord blood beta clonotypes, a similar but weaker trend appeared in young adult naive repertoires, and no such trend appeared in memory repertoires. Zero-insertion analyses could be partly confounded by invariant T cells such as MAIT and iNKT, although diverse VJ usage argued against such confounding for most clonotypes. Excess twin sharing in beta out-of-frame sequences was weaker because fewer shared sequences lowered the signal-to-noise ratio. Because the same donors could not be followed over many years, conclusions were based on cross-sectional statistical analysis.

Every donor was a healthy Caucasian. Three pairs of female monozygotic twins, all aged roughly 18 to 29 years, were included in the twin cohort. CD4+ and CD8+ T cell populations were isolated with positive isolation kits from Invitrogen. The library was obtained by 5' RACE. Data came from an Illumina HiSeq 2000. Template switching introduced a universal primer binding site; the final cDNA contained a unique molecular identifier, enabling accurate counting of TCR cDNA molecules. Specific primers in the conserved constant-segment region were used to synthesize first-strand cDNA for TCR alpha and beta chains. Each cDNA library was double barcoded, with a SMART-Mk sample barcode plus Illumina barcodes, to control for contamination. Two successive PCR steps introduced TruSeq adapter sequences along with Illumina sample barcodes. The Illumina HiSeq platform was used with custom primers to sequence TCR alpha and beta cDNA libraries. On the authors' methods: MiGEC was used to process raw reads and extract unique molecular identifiers, and MiXCR was used to find CDR3 positions. Recombination models were inferred per individual with the repgenHMM and IGoR tools using an EM algorithm. Shared clonotype analysis was performed with the tcR package in R, normalizing sharing by the product of cloneset sizes. To study raw recombination without the effects of thymic and clonal selection, out-of-frame nonproductive sequences were analyzed. TCRdb handled the public reads itself, with Q25 trimming in fastp and clone calling in MiXCR, and kept productive beta chains. Rows with one shared CDR3 protein collapse into an entry with the most common genes and DNA. None of the V and J calls come from the authors' own analysis; TCRdb made them. A total of approximately 300,000 distinct CDR3 sequences appear in this sample, around 9.7% of them only once. Clones ranked in the top ten supply 6% to 8.5% of the sample.

These data are also associated with another study on yellow fever vaccine responses in identical twins. As the second study states: The T cell response to vaccination in identical twins was reported by the authors to appear partly convergent and partly personalized. In identical twins, the study followed T cell clones that responded to the vaccine with precision.

The sample consisted of CD8+ T cells sorted from blood. The clonotype was recovered from a woman in her late teens or twenties in good health.

The CDR3 region reads CASSQELAGSGANVLTF. The nucleotide sequence reads as follows: TGCGCCAGCAGCCAAGAATTAGCAGGGTCCGGGGCCAACGTCCTGACTTTC. This chain is built from TRBV4-3 and TRBJ2-6; the D segment could be TRBD1, given 5 matching bases. From the germline V gene, CDR1 is LGHNA and CDR2 is YSLEER. The CDR3 spans 17 residues, from the cysteine through the phenylalanine. Just the 51-base CDR3 DNA is kept, in frame starting at base 1. V is cut by 0 bases and J by 4 bases, and the space between the germline ends is 13 bases.